These T cell receptor beta chains were read from a single sample in a study of post-analysis software for immune sequencing data. A single record per CDR3 protein comes from TCRdb applying MiXCR to the PCR reads. The sample comprises 600,000 to 700,000 distinct CDR3 sequences, around 60% of which are singletons, and about 11% rests with the top ten. Sequenced: blood. The receptor set was obtained from a girl aged 2 to 10 with multiple sclerosis. Both conserved end residues are part of each CDR3. A D gene is named only where the DNA matches it firmly. Size tells how often a clone was seen (once, few, many) or the class of an expanded clone, and some rows leave it out.

clone_size	v_call	j_call	d_call	cdr3_aa	cdr3_nt
.	TRBV6-4	TRBJ2-3	.	CASSHGALSTDTQYF	TGTGCCAGCAGCCACGGGGCCTTGAGCACAGATACGCAGTATTTT
.	TRBV12-3/TRBV12-4	TRBJ2-1	TRBD1	CASSPPGQGDYNEQFF	TGTGCCAGCAGTCCTCCGGGACAGGGGGACTACAATGAGCAGTTCTTC
.	TRBV5-1	TRBJ1-2	.	CASSPQDLYGYTF	TGCGCCAGCAGCCCGCAGGACCTCTATGGCTACACCTTC
.	TRBV3-1	TRBJ2-7	TRBD1	CASSPAGTGGSYEQYF	TGTGCCAGCAGTCCTGCCGGGACAGGGGGCTCCTACGAGCAGTACTTC
once	TRBV25-1	TRBJ2-7	.	CASSDLGTSSYEQYF	TGTGCCAGCAGTGATTTAGGGACCTCTTCCTACGAGCAGTACTTC
.	TRBV6-5	TRBJ1-2	TRBD1	CASSKGTGNYGYTF	TGTGCCAGCAGTAAAGGGACAGGGAACTATGGCTACACCTTC
.	TRBV20-1	TRBJ2-1	.	CSARHFGVNEQFF	TGCAGTGCTAGACATTTTGGAGTCAATGAGCAGTTCTTC
many	TRBV20-1	TRBJ2-5	.	CSARDLQGSETQYF	TGCAGTGCTAGAGATCTTCAGGGGTCAGAGACCCAGTACTTC
.	TRBV20-1	TRBJ1-1	TRBD1	CSARITGGAIAEAFF	TGCAGTGCTAGAATCACAGGGGGCGCGATAGCTGAAGCTTTCTTT
.	TRBV12-3/TRBV12-4	TRBJ2-3	.	CASSGTTDAQYF	TGTGCCAGCTCGGGGACCACAGATGCGCAGTATTTT
.	TRBV7-2	TRBJ2-1	TRBD1	CASSLGDRVYF	TGTGCCAGCAGCTTAGGAGACAGGGTGTACTTC
.	TRBV30	TRBJ2-7	TRBD1	CAWSPTDRGSYEQYF	TGTGCCTGGAGTCCAACGGACAGGGGCTCCTACGAGCAGTACTTC
.	TRBV14	TRBJ1-2	TRBD1	CASSQWTGWNYGYTF	TGTGCCAGCAGCCAGTGGACAGGTTGGAACTATGGCTACACCTTC
.	TRBV7-2	TRBJ2-3	.	CASSSTGKDTQYF	TGTGCCAGCAGCTCCACGGGGAAAGATACGCAGTATTTT
few	TRBV12-3/TRBV12-4	TRBJ2-5	.	CASSLVHGETQYF	TGTGCCAGCAGTTTGGTGCACGGGGAGACCCAGTACTTC
.	TRBV6-1	TRBJ2-3	.	CAATTGGPTDTQYF	TGTGCCGCCACGACCGGGGGTCCGACAGATACGCAGTATTTT